These 14 T cell receptor beta chains came from one sample sequenced in a study of shared clonotypes between healthy human individuals. The repertoire was sequenced with immunoSEQ multiplex PCR; TCRdb's copy has only in-frame clones and lacks some. The sample carries nearly 1,000,000 clones, approximately 80% recorded once. The sample comprised memory CD4+ T cells sorted from blood. Indicated subset: CD45RA-negative fraction. These receptors were collected from a man between 18 and 29 years old in good health.

The chain combines TRBV29-1 with TRBJ1-5; D gene unclear. This CDR3 contains 13 residues. Germline V gene sequence: CDR1 SQVTM, CDR2 ANQGSEA. The V and J ends lost 2 bases and 4 bases respectively, with 9 bases between them. The DNA for the CDR3 is TGCAGCGTTGAATCGGACCGAAATCAGCCCCAGCATTTT. This translates into CSVESDRNQPQHF.

V and J are TRBV6-5 and TRBJ1-4; no firm D call. Trimming removed 0 bases from V and 5 bases from J, with 10 bases in between. Looked up from germline, CDR1 is MNHEY and CDR2 is SVGAGI. The CDR3 is 15 residues long. The CDR3: CASSYSGISNEKLFF. The DNA of the CDR3 is TGTGCCAGCAGTTACTCGGGGATCTCAAATGAAAAACTGTTTTTT.

This rearrangement joins TRBV28 to TRBJ1-2; D ambiguous. The ends were cut back, 1 base at V and 4 bases at J, with 10 bases in the middle. Germline CDR1 MDHEN, CDR2 SYDVKM. This CDR3 comprises 14 residues. The CDR3 sequence: CASSLYADPYGYTF. The DNA of the CDR3 is TGTGCCAGCAGTTTATACGCGGATCCCTATGGCTACACCTTC.

This chain joins TRBV10-2 and TRBJ2-7; TRBD2 matches at 10 bases. Germline CDR1 and CDR2: WSHSY and SAAADI. The CDR3 is 18 residues long. The trim removed 0 bases at V and 5 bases at J, leaving 13 bases unmatched. The CDR3 nucleotides read TGCGCCAGCAGTGAGTCCCCCTCTCTAGCGGGAGTCCTCCACGAGCAGTACTTC. It yields the protein CASSESPSLAGVLHEQYF.

A word on this clone: Other DNA sequences in the same sample also yield this CDR3. As DNA, the CDR3 is TGTGCCAGCAGCTTATCAACCGGGGAGCTGTTTTTT. Its translation: CASSLSTGELFF. The chain combines TRBV5-6 with TRBJ2-2; the D is unclear. Germline V gene lookup returns CDR1 SGHDT and CDR2 YYEEEE. V was pared by 2 bases and J by 5 bases, with 4 bases between. The CDR3 contains 12 residues.

The V and J genes are TRBV9 and TRBJ2-1; TRBD1 or TRBD2 may be the D gene (6 bases each). Looked up from germline, CDR1 is SGDLS and CDR2 is YYNGEE. V lost 3 bases and J 10 bases, leaving 8 bases between the germline ends. The CDR3 runs 11 residues. The chain's CDR3 is CASSAGGEQFF. The CDR3 DNA is TGTGCCAGCAGCGCCGGGGGCGAGCAGTTCTTC.

This chain uses TRBV29-1 with TRBJ2-5; 8 nucleotides match TRBD2. Germline values: CDR1 SQVTM, CDR2 ANQGSEA. The CDR3 contains 11 residues. Unmatched junction bases numbered 4, after V lost 8 bases and J lost 5 bases. Here the CDR3 reads CSPREGETQYF. The CDR3, as DNA: TGCAGCCCCCGGGAGGGGGAGACCCAGTACTTC.

Concerning this clone: At one end the junction does not follow the germline gene, possibly because of a read error. CDR3 region: CAGSLDGKGARGEQYF. CDR3 sequence (DNA): TGTGCCGGCAGCTTAGATGGGAAGGGGGCAAGGGGCGAGCAGTACTTC. This chain joins TRBV11-2 and TRBJ2-7; 7 bases line up with TRBD1. The CDR3 has 16 amino acids. CDR1 is SGHAT and CDR2 is FQNNGV in the germline V gene. Based on the CDR3 plus reference TRBV11-2 and TRBJ2-7, the full variable domain is EAGVAQSPRYKIIEKRQSVAFWCNPISGHATLYWYQQILGQGPKLLIQFQNNGVVDDSQLPKDRFSAERLKGVDSTLKIQPAKLEDSAVYLCAGSLDGKGARGEQYFGPGTRLTVT.

V usage is TRBV18 and J usage is TRBJ2-7; D unclear. V lost 4 bases and J 1 base, leaving 11 bases between the germline ends. CDR3 size: 14 residues. Germline V gene lookup returns CDR1 KGHSH and CDR2 LQKENI. This CDR3 is CASSLPPLSYEQYF. The CDR3 coding sequence is TGTGCCAGCTCACTACCACCCCTTTCCTACGAGCAGTACTTC. The full variable domain, in which reference TRBV18 and TRBJ2-7 provide the parts outside the CDR3, is NAGVMQNPRHLVRRRGQEARLRCSPMKGHSHVYWYRQLPEEGLKFMVYLQKENIIDESGMPKERFSAEFPKEGPSILRIQQVVRGDSAAYFCASSLPPLSYEQYFGPGTRLTVT.

The genes are TRBV18 and TRBJ1-1; unclear D gene. Germline V lookup: CDR1 KGHSH, CDR2 LQKENI. CDR3 length: 15 residues. V lost 3 bases and J lost 0, with 11 bases in between. This chain's CDR3 is CASSPGKVLNTEAFF. The CDR3 DNA sequence: TGTGCCAGCTCACCGGGTAAGGTTCTGAACACTGAAGCTTTCTTT. Based on the CDR3 plus reference TRBV18 and TRBJ1-1, the full variable domain is NAGVMQNPRHLVRRRGQEARLRCSPMKGHSHVYWYRQLPEEGLKFMVYLQKENIIDESGMPKERFSAEFPKEGPSILRIQQVVRGDSAAYFCASSPGKVLNTEAFFGQGTRLTVV.

The chain combines TRBV6-1 with TRBJ2-3, with D perhaps matching TRBD2 (6 bases). V was trimmed by 4 bases and J by 1 base, leaving 9 bases between them. The CDR3 length is 14 residues. Germline loops: CDR1 MNHNS, CDR2 SASEGT. The CDR3 spells CASSVGGGTDTQYF. As DNA, the CDR3 is TGTGCCAGCAGTGTCGGCGGGGGCACAGATACGCAGTATTTT.

For the CDR3, the DNA is TGTGCCAGCAGCAATGACGGGACGACCAAAGAGACCCAGTACTTC. The encoded protein is CASSNDGTTKETQYF. The chain links TRBV9 to TRBJ2-5; D tentatively fits TRBD1 or TRBD2 (5 bases each). The germline V gene has CDR1 SGDLS and CDR2 YYNGEE. Trimming pared 4 bases from V and 3 bases from J, leaving 16 bases between. The CDR3 is 15 amino acids.

The chain joins TRBV18 to TRBJ1-2; 7 positions match TRBD1. V trimming: 4 bases; J trimming: 2 bases; junction bases outside the gene matches: 13. Germline V CDR1 and CDR2: KGHSH, LQKENI. The CDR3 is 17 amino acids. CDR3 sequence reads: CASSLSLAGTANYGYTF. Here the CDR3 DNA reads TGTGCCAGCTCACTCTCGCTAGCCGGGACAGCCAACTATGGCTACACCTTC. The whole variable domain, filled in from reference TRBV18 and TRBJ1-2, reads NAGVMQNPRHLVRRRGQEARLRCSPMKGHSHVYWYRQLPEEGLKFMVYLQKENIIDESGMPKERFSAEFPKEGPSILRIQQVVRGDSAAYFCASSLSLAGTANYGYTFGSGTRLTVV.

The V and J genes are TRBV5-1 and TRBJ2-1; 9 nucleotides line up with TRBD2. This CDR3 is built from 17 residues. Germline CDR1 and CDR2: SGHRS and YFSETQ. J was trimmed by 2 bases and V by 0 bases; bases with no gene match: 6. In DNA form, the CDR3 reads TGCGCCAGCAGCTTGGTGGCTAGCGGGGCCGCCTACAATGAGCAGTTCTTC. Its translation is CASSLVASGAAYNEQFF.